One and the same sample provided the 26 T cell receptor beta chains below, sequenced in a study of long-term antiretroviral therapy in people with HIV. This was the immunoSEQ v3.0 assay at survey level. Sequencing used immunoSEQ multiplex PCR; TCRdb keeps in-frame clones, though not all of them. The sample comprises about 28,000 clones, 80% to 85% of which are singletons, and around 5.9% rests with the top ten. The sample here was unsorted PBMCs, taken 0.4 years after starting antiretroviral therapy. Every receptor here comes from a man aged 18 to 30 with HIV.

V gene TRBV4-3 combines with J gene TRBJ2-7; D possibly corresponds to TRBD2 (5 bases). CDR3 size: 14 residues. From germline, CDR1 is LGHNA and CDR2 YSLEER. V was pared by 3 bases and J by 2 bases, with 11 bases between. Written as DNA, the CDR3 is TGCGCCAGCAGCCAGCACCGGGGTACCTACGAGCAGTACTTC. The encoded protein is CASSQHRGTYEQYF.

CDR3 in amino acids: CASSLHPGQGPYEQYF. The CDR3 nucleotides read TGTGCCAGCAGCTTACATCCGGGACAGGGTCCTTACGAGCAGTACTTC. The chain combines TRBV7-2 with TRBJ2-7; 9 bases match TRBD1. Germline V gene sequence: CDR1 SGHTA, CDR2 FQGNSA. V gave up 2 bases and J gave up 4 bases; unmatched junction bases: 9. CDR3 length: 16 amino acids.

This clone showed up just once. Here the CDR3 DNA reads TGTGCCAGCAGTTACTCGAAGAGGGGCTACGAGCAGTACTTC. Residues: CASSYSKRGYEQYF. This sequence joins TRBV6-5 and TRBJ2-7; D is possibly TRBD1 or TRBD2 (5 bases each). Trimming cost V 0 bases and J 3 bases, with 9 bases left between them. The V gene's germline CDR1 is MNHEY and CDR2 SVGAGI. The CDR3 is 14 amino acids.

The chain couples TRBV7-3 to TRBJ2-1, with a weak D call TRBD1 (6 bases). This CDR3 comprises 16 residues. Germline V gives CDR1 SGHTA, CDR2 FQGTGA. V dropped 0 bases and J dropped 3 bases, with 12 bases sitting between them. This CDR3 reads CASSLTSRTDYNEQFF. In nucleotides, the CDR3 is TGTGCCAGCAGCTTAACGTCTAGGACAGACTACAATGAGCAGTTCTTC.

The chain couples TRBV12-5 to TRBJ2-1; no clear D. Germline CDR1 reads LGHNT; CDR2 reads FRNRAP. V was pared by 3 bases and J by 5 bases, with 5 bases between. CDR3 length: 12 amino acids. The CDR3 DNA reads TGTGCTAGTGGTTTCAGCGACAATGAGCAGTTCTTC. It yields the protein CASGFSDNEQFF.

CDR3 in amino acids: CSVLTDTEAFF. Here the CDR3 DNA reads TGCAGCGTTTTAACGGACACTGAAGCTTTCTTT. The chain carries TRBV29-1 and TRBJ1-1; D unresolved. Germline CDR1 is SQVTM and CDR2 is ANQGSEA. The CDR3 contains 11 residues. Trimming took off 5 bases at V and 3 bases at J, with 7 bases between the two ends.

The V gene is TRBV19, the J gene TRBJ2-7, with 8 bases fitting TRBD1. Losses at the gene ends were 2 bases for V and 5 bases for J; bases not matched to a gene: 8. Germline loops: CDR1 LNHDA, CDR2 SQIVND (reference sequence). The CDR3 extends over 15 amino acids. For the CDR3, the DNA is TGTGCCAGTAGTATACGCGGACAGGGATATGACGAGCAGTACTTC. Translated, it gives CASSIRGQGYDEQYF.

This clone was observed once. The V gene is TRBV19, the J gene TRBJ1-2, with D perhaps matching TRBD1 (5 bases). Trimming pared 4 bases from V and 4 bases from J, leaving 16 bases between. Germline CDR1 and CDR2: LNHDA and SQIVND (reference sequence). The CDR3 length is 15 residues. Written as DNA, the CDR3 is TGTGCCAGTAGTACGCGCGACAGCAACCCCTATGGCTACACCTTC. Translating it yields CASSTRDSNPYGYTF.

The genes are TRBV5-1 and TRBJ2-2; TRBD1 or TRBD2 may be the D gene (5 bases each). Germline V gives CDR1 SGHRS, CDR2 YFSETQ. Trimming removed 2 bases from V and 6 bases from J, with 14 bases in between. The CDR3 contains 15 residues. CDR3 sequence: CASSLEGNRPGELFF. In DNA, the CDR3 is TGCGCCAGCAGCTTAGAGGGGAACCGGCCCGGGGAGCTGTTTTTT.

This chain links TRBV5-5 with TRBJ1-1; no reliable D call. The length of the CDR3 is 16 residues. CDR1 is SGHKS, CDR2 YYEKEE, per germline (reference sequence). Trimming left V 3 bases short and J 5 bases short, with 20 bases between. The CDR3 DNA sequence: TGTGCCAGCAGCTCCGTCTACATGCCCTTGGCGACTGAAGCTTTCTTT. It encodes CASSSVYMPLATEAFF.

Concerning this clone: Because the CDR3's place on the DNA is in doubt, the DNA is left out and the CDR3 is given as listed by TCRdb. The rearrangement joins TRBV19 to TRBJ2-1; the D segment call TRBD2 is taken from the table without a DNA check. The CDR3 adds up to 13 amino acids, both ends counted. The V gene's germline CDR1 is LNHDA and CDR2 SQIVND (reference sequence). The CDR3 loop is CASTSGGYNEQFF.

Points on this clone: The identical CDR3 is also encoded by other nucleotide sequences in the sample. The V gene is TRBV6-6, the J gene TRBJ1-5; 8 bases map to TRBD1. Germline V gene data show CDR1 as MNHNY and CDR2 as SVGAGI (reference sequence). The CDR3 contains 13 residues. V gave up 4 bases and J gave up 4 bases; unmatched junction bases: 0. The CDR3 bases are TGTGCCAGCAGTTGGACAGGGAATCAGCCCCAGCATTTT. Translated: CASSWTGNQPQHF.

The V and J genes are TRBV7-9 and TRBJ2-7; TRBD1 matches at 11 bases. This CDR3 is built from 15 residues. Germline values: CDR1 SEHNR, CDR2 FQNEAQ (reference sequence). V was clipped by 5 bases and J by 3 bases; unmatched bases: 6. The CDR3 coding sequence is TGTGCCAGCAGCGTAGGGACAGGGGGATTCTACGAGCAGTACTTC. It encodes CASSVGTGGFYEQYF.

Here the CDR3 DNA reads TGTGCCAGCAGCTCATCCGGGACAGGGATCTACGAGCAGTACTTC. It translates to CASSSSGTGIYEQYF. The chain carries TRBV7-9 and TRBJ2-7, with 9 bases identical to TRBD1. In germline, CDR1 is SEHNR, CDR2 FQNEAQ (reference sequence). The V segment lost 4 bases and the J segment 3 bases; nucleotides outside the gene matches: 7. The length of the CDR3 is 15 residues.

The chain is built from TRBV19 and TRBJ2-5, with D maybe TRBD2 (6 bases). Germline V CDR1 and CDR2: LNHDA, SQIVND (reference sequence). V was pared by 2 bases and J by 1 base, with 11 bases between. This CDR3 contains 15 residues. The CDR3 loop reads CASSIRRDLQETQYF. CDR3 DNA sequence: TGTGCCAGTAGTATAAGGCGGGACCTCCAAGAGACCCAGTACTTC.

The chain employs TRBV6-5 and TRBJ2-2, with unresolved D. With 4 bases removed from V and 6 bases from J, the gap between germline ends came to 12 bases. CDR1 MNHEY and CDR2 SVGAGI come from the germline V gene. This CDR3 has 14 amino acids. The CDR3, as DNA: TGTGCCAGCAGTTCGCCAAGGAAGCCCGGGGAGCTGTTTTTT. Translated, it gives CASSSPRKPGELFF.

The rearrangement links TRBV18 to TRBJ1-1; D gene ambiguous. V was shortened by 0 bases and J by 1 base, with 12 bases between the two germline ends. The CDR3 runs to 16 residues. CDR1 KGHSH and CDR2 LQKENI come from the germline V gene. The CDR3 DNA reads TGTGCCAGCTCACCACCGGCGTGGCAGAAGAACACTGAAGCTTTCTTT. Protein sequence: CASSPPAWQKNTEAFF.

V and J are TRBV9 and TRBJ1-1; a weak D match, TRBD1 (5 bases). V shed 4 bases and J shed 5 bases, with 15 bases lying between them. The CDR3 has 14 residues. Germline CDR1 is SGDLS and CDR2 is YYNGEE. Here the CDR3 reads CASSSRDSLTEAFF. CDR3 bases: TGTGCCAGCAGCAGCCGGGACTCCCTAACTGAAGCTTTCTTT.

The chain employs TRBV27 and TRBJ1-1, with D possibly TRBD1 on 6 matching bases. This CDR3 is 17 amino acids long. The V end lost 3 bases, the J end lost 0 bases, and 17 bases lay between the germline ends. The germline V gene has CDR1 MNHEY and CDR2 SMNVEV (reference sequence). CDR3 bases: TGTGCCAGCAGTTTGACGAGGGGGGGGTTCATGAACACTGAAGCTTTCTTT. This translates into CASSLTRGGFMNTEAFF.

The chain is built from TRBV5-1 and TRBJ2-1, with 8 positions matching TRBD2. The trim removed 3 bases at V and 9 bases at J, leaving 8 bases unmatched. The germline V gene has CDR1 SGHRS and CDR2 YFSETQ. The CDR3 contains 14 residues. The CDR3 DNA reads TGCGCCAGCAGCTACGGGGGGGCAGTGAGTGAGCAGTTCTTC. Its translation: CASSYGGAVSEQFF.

The chain recombines TRBV7-9 with TRBJ2-7; D is undetermined. From germline, CDR1 is SEHNR and CDR2 FQNEAQ (reference sequence). The V and J ends lost 3 bases and 0 bases respectively, with 15 bases between them. This CDR3 is 16 amino acids long. The DNA for the CDR3 is TGTGCCAGCAGCTTTTTTAAAGGCCGCAGCTCCTACGAGCAGTACTTC. Its protein product is CASSFFKGRSSYEQYF.

The chain uses TRBV4-1 and TRBJ2-7; D is uncertain. Germline CDR1 and CDR2: MGHRA and YSYEKL. The CDR3 loop spans 16 amino acids. V lost 0 bases and J 0 bases, leaving 12 bases between the germline ends. The CDR3 region has the DNA TGCGCCAGCAGCCAAGAGGGTACGGATCTCTCCTACGAGCAGTACTTC. Protein product: CASSQEGTDLSYEQYF.

CDR3 sequence reads: CASSFRDRGNQPQHF. In DNA, the CDR3 is TGTGCCAGCAGCTTCCGGGACAGGGGGAATCAGCCCCAGCATTTT. The V gene is TRBV5-8, the J gene TRBJ1-5; TRBD1 matches 11 bases. Looked up from germline, CDR1 is SGHTS and CDR2 is YDEGEE. The CDR3 covers 15 residues. Trimming took 2 bases from V and 4 from J; bases not matched to a gene: 2. Together with reference TRBV5-8 and TRBJ1-5, the CDR3 gives the full variable domain: EAGVTQSPTHLIKTRGQQATLRCSPISGHTSVYWYQQALGLGLQFLLWYDEGEERNRGNFPPRFSGRQFPNYSSELNVNALELEDSALYLCASSFRDRGNQPQHFGDGTRLSIL.

V gene TRBV19 combines with J gene TRBJ2-1; D is ambiguous. The CDR3 consists of 16 residues. CDR1 and CDR2 (germline): LNHDA, SQIVND (reference sequence). V was shortened by 1 base and J by 0 bases, with 10 bases between the two germline ends. The CDR3 is CASSIVGLISYNEQFF. DNA of the CDR3: TGTGCCAGTAGTATAGTCGGCTTGATCTCCTACAATGAGCAGTTCTTC.

A single count supports this clone. The chain carries TRBV4-3 and TRBJ1-1, with D perhaps TRBD1 (5 bases). V was cut by 0 bases and J by 4 bases, with 9 bases left in between. The CDR3 runs 14 residues. Germline V gene data show CDR1 as LGHNA and CDR2 as YSLEER. The CDR3 region is CASSQDRGGTEAFF. DNA of the CDR3: TGCGCCAGCAGCCAAGATAGGGGTGGCACTGAAGCTTTCTTT.

CDR3 nucleotide sequence: TGTGCCAGTAGTATCAAGTCCCTCTCCAGCTCCTACAATGAGCAGTTCTTC. It translates to CASSIKSLSSSYNEQFF. V and J are TRBV19 and TRBJ2-1; D is uncertain. There are 17 residues in the CDR3. Germline CDR1 LNHDA, CDR2 SQIVND (reference sequence). V was cut by 3 bases and J by 0 bases, with 15 bases left in between.